This T cell receptor beta chain was profiled in a study of OX40 agonist ivuxolimab in advanced cancers. On the study more broadly: Across the patients, intravenous ivuxolimab was delivered every 2 weeks at 0.01 to 10 mg/kg. Partial responses were achieved by three patients, of whom one had hepatocellular carcinoma and two had cutaneous melanoma.

The CDR3 length is 13 residues. V lost 7 bases and J lost 2, with 11 bases in between. Germline assignment: CDR1 SNHLY and CDR2 FYNNEI. Only in-frame clones appear in the TCRdb table, and some are missing; sequencing was by immunoSEQ multiplex PCR. Of tens of thousands of clones listed, more than 80% are singletons. The sequencing used CD4+ or CD8+ T cells sorted from blood, collected in a trial of the OX40 agonist ivuxolimab. The clonotype was recovered from an adult with an advanced solid tumor such as melanoma, head and neck, liver or kidney cancer. V gene TRBV2 combines with J gene TRBJ1-2; D call uncertain. CDR3 nucleotide sequence: TGTGCCAGCACCGAGCTACTAAACTATGGCTACACCTTC. This encodes CASTELLNYGYTF.